Listed below are T cell receptor beta chains from one sample, sequenced in a study of neurological immune-mediated disorders. TCRdb reprocessed the 5' RACE reads via MiXCR and lists one record per CDR3 protein. The table shows roughly 31,000 distinct CDR3 sequences, with approximately 20% occurring only once. The source material was CD4+ T cells from blood. Source of these receptors: a man in his fifties or sixties with HTLV-1-associated myelopathy (HAM/TSP). The CDR3 runs from the conserved cysteine through the conserved F or W. Each record gives: clone size, D gene, J gene, V gene, CDR3 DNA, CDR3 protein. A D gene is named only where the DNA matches it firmly. Size values are once, few and many counts, or a class for expanded clones, and some rows have none.

many,-,TRBJ1-6,TRBV6-5,TGTGCCAGCACCTCCGCGAGGGGGTTGCGGAATTCACCCCTCCACTTT,CASTSARGLRNSPLHF
many,-,TRBJ2-3,TRBV20-1,TGCAGTGCTAGCCCTGAACTTCCTCGGGGCACAGATACGCAGTATTTT,CSASPELPRGTDTQYF
-,-,TRBJ2-7,TRBV20-1,TGCAGTGCTAGAGCGGGGACCTACGAGCAGTACTTC,CSARAGTYEQYF
many,-,TRBJ1-2,TRBV10-3,TGTGCCATCAGTTCAATTGGGCAGGGCTATGGCTACACCTTC,CAISSIGQGYGYTF
few,TRBD1,TRBJ1-6,TRBV6-1,TGTGCCAGCAACCGACCGGGACAGGATTCACCCCTCCACTTT,CASNRPGQDSPLHF
many,TRBD1,TRBJ2-7,TRBV10-1,TGCGCCAGCAGTGACCAGCGGACAGGGGGCTCCTACGAGCAGTACTTC,CASSDQRTGGSYEQYF
-,-,TRBJ2-3,TRBV5-1,TGCGCCAGCACCCGGCGAGGGGGTACGCAGTATTTT,CASTRRGGTQYF
many,TRBD2,TRBJ2-3,TRBV12-3/TRBV12-4,TGTGCCAGCAGTCCGGGGGGGCTAGCGGGAGGGCCTACTGCGCAGTATTTT,CASSPGGLAGGPTAQYF
many,TRBD2,TRBJ2-2,TRBV7-8,TGTGCCAGCAGCTTAGATTGGCTAGCGGGGGGGCAGAGAACCGGGGAGCTGTTTTTT,CASSLDWLAGGQRTGELFF
-,TRBD2,TRBJ2-1,TRBV6-2/TRBV6-3,TGTGCCATCAGCGGGACTAGCGGGAGTCGGATTGAGCAGTTCTTC,CAISGTSGSRIEQFF
medium-sized,-,TRBJ1-1,TRBV20-1,TGCAGTGCTACCCATAGGACGGCTTTCTTT,CSATHRTAFF
-,-,TRBJ1-4,TRBV18,TGTGCCAGCTCACCAGGGGCAACTAATGAAAAACTGTTTTTT,CASSPGATNEKLFF
many,-,TRBJ2-5,TRBV5-1,TGCGCCAGCCGACCAGGGGGAGGCCAAGAGACCCAGTACTTC,CASRPGGGQETQYF
-,TRBD1,TRBJ1-1,TRBV18,TGTGCCAGCTCACCAATAAGGGGGACAGGGGAGAACACTGAAGCTTTCTTT,CASSPIRGTGENTEAFF
many,TRBD2,TRBJ2-3,TRBV20-1,TGCAGTGCTTTACTAGCGGGAGAAGGAGATACGCAGTATTTT,CSALLAGEGDTQYF
many,TRBD1,TRBJ2-7,TRBV7-2,TGTGCCAGCAGCCAAGACAGGGGTCTGGGGGAGCAGTACTTC,CASSQDRGLGEQYF
few,TRBD2,TRBJ2-6,TRBV5-1,TGCGCCAGCAGCCCTGGGGCCTACGCGGGGGTTTTAGGGGCCAACGTCCTGACTTTC,CASSPGAYAGVLGANVLTF
-,-,TRBJ2-1,TRBV5-1,TGCGCCAGCAGCTTGGGAGTAGGGGGGGGGTTCGGACTTTACAATGAGCAGTTCTTC,CASSLGVGGGFGLYNEQFF
-,TRBD1,TRBJ1-1,TRBV6-5,TGTGCCAGCGGCCAAAGCATAGACAGGGGAAGAGGGGTGAACACTGAAGCTTTCTTT,CASGQSIDRGRGVNTEAFF
many,-,TRBJ1-5,TRBV21-1,TGTGCCAGCAGCAAAGTGGCAAATCAGCCCCAGCATTTT,CASSKVANQPQHF
many,-,TRBJ2-7,TRBV7-6,TGTGCCAGCAGCTTAGGGCGGGATCCCACCTACGAGCAGTACTTC,CASSLGRDPTYEQYF
many,TRBD1,TRBJ2-2,TRBV6-5,TGTGCCAGCAGAGGGACAGGGTACACCGGGGAGCTGTTTTTT,CASRGTGYTGELFF
many,TRBD2,TRBJ2-5,TRBV20-1,TGCAGTGCGGACCGACTAGCCGCAGAGACCCAGTACTTC,CSADRLAAETQYF
-,TRBD1,TRBJ2-4,TRBV12-3/TRBV12-4,TGTGCCAGCAGTCCTCCGGGACAGAGAAACATTCAGTACTTC,CASSPPGQRNIQYF
many,TRBD2,TRBJ2-7,TRBV5-6,TGTGCCAGCAGTTACCCACTCCATTCCCGGGAGGGGTACGAGCAGTACTTC,CASSYPLHSREGYEQYF
many,-,TRBJ1-5,TRBV12-3/TRBV12-4,TGTGCCAGCAGTTTAGGGACGGTAGGCAATCAGCCCCAGCATTTT,CASSLGTVGNQPQHF
once,-,TRBJ2-2,TRBV5-6,TGTGCCAGCAGAATTCAGGGAATGAACACCGGGGAGCTGTTTTTT,CASRIQGMNTGELFF
large,TRBD1,TRBJ1-2,TRBV20-1,TGCAGTGCCCCAGGGGGCGATGGCTACACCTTC,CSAPGGDGYTF
many,-,TRBJ1-2,TRBV9,TGTGCCAGCAGCGCTACCCCGGGGGGTGGCTACACCTTC,CASSATPGGGYTF
many,TRBD2,TRBJ2-2,TRBV7-3,TGTGCCAGCAGCTTAAGTAGCGGGGGGGCAAGAACCGGGGAGCTGTTTTTT,CASSLSSGGARTGELFF
many,TRBD1,TRBJ1-2,TRBV4-2,TGTGCCAGCAGCCAAAATCCGGGACAGGGGTACGGCTACACCTTC,CASSQNPGQGYGYTF
many,-,TRBJ2-1,TRBV20-1,TGCAGTGCTAGGGGACCGTACGGCTTCAATGAGCAGTTCTTC,CSARGPYGFNEQFF
-,-,TRBJ1-5,TRBV5-1,TGCGCCAGCAGCCATGACAACTATAGCAATCAGCCCCAGCATTTT,CASSHDNYSNQPQHF
-,-,TRBJ1-2,TRBV27,TGTGCCAGCAGGGCCGACGGGATAGCTAACTATGGCTACACCTTC,CASRADGIANYGYTF
many,-,TRBJ1-4,TRBV12-3/TRBV12-4,TGTGCCAGCAGTTTTGAGGGAGGGAAACTGTTTTTT,CASSFEGGKLFF
-,TRBD1,TRBJ1-4,TRBV7-9,TGTGCCAGCAGCCGTACCGGGACAGGGCTGTTTTTT,CASSRTGTGLFF
many,-,TRBJ1-1,TRBV3-1,TGTGCCAGCAGGGGGGTCCGGAGCACTGAAGCTTTCTTT,CASRGVRSTEAFF
many,TRBD1,TRBJ1-4,TRBV3-1,TGTGCCAGCAGCCAAGATGGGACAGGGATTCGGGAAAAACTGTTTTTT,CASSQDGTGIREKLFF
many,-,TRBJ1-1,TRBV5-5,TGTGCCAGCAGCTCCCAGGGGAGCCTGAACACTGAAGCTTTCTTT,CASSSQGSLNTEAFF
-,-,TRBJ1-1,TRBV12-3/TRBV12-4,TGTGCCAGCAGTTTCCAGGGAAATAATGAAGCTTTCTTT,CASSFQGNNEAFF
few,-,TRBJ1-2,TRBV5-1,TGCGCCAGCAGCTTGGAAGGGGACGGCTACACCTTC,CASSLEGDGYTF
many,TRBD1,TRBJ2-1,TRBV5-5,TGTGCCAGCAGCTTGTTTTCAGGACAGGCCTACAATGAGCAGTTCTTC,CASSLFSGQAYNEQFF
many,-,TRBJ2-5,TRBV7-9,TGTGCCAGCAGCTTAGCGACTAGCCAAGAGACCCAGTACTTC,CASSLATSQETQYF
many,TRBD2,TRBJ2-1,TRBV5-1,TGCGCCAGCAGCTTGCGGCTAGCGGCACGAAGAGAGCAGTTCTTC,CASSLRLAARREQFF
-,-,TRBJ1-4,TRBV5-1,TGCGCCAGCAGCGCAGACAGAGACCCTGGAAAACTGTTTTTT,CASSADRDPGKLFF
-,-,TRBJ2-1,TRBV5-1,TGCGCCAGCAGCTTGTTTAACGCCGCGGAAGAGCAGTTCTTC,CASSLFNAAEEQFF
many,-,TRBJ1-2,TRBV14,TGTGCCAGCAGCCGGGTAGCCGCCTATGGCTACACCTTC,CASSRVAAYGYTF
many,TRBD2,TRBJ2-1,TRBV19,TGTGCCAGTAGTACCCCTTGGGGGGAGGGTCCCTACAATGAGCAGTTCTTC,CASSTPWGEGPYNEQFF
many,-,TRBJ2-5,TRBV12-3/TRBV12-4,TGTGCCAGCAGTACGACAGGACAAGAGACCCAGTACTTC,CASSTTGQETQYF
few,-,TRBJ1-1,TRBV20-1,TGCAGTGCTAGAGATCGAAGGGGAGTTCGGAACACTGAAGCTTTCTTT,CSARDRRGVRNTEAFF
many,TRBD1,TRBJ1-6,TRBV5-1,TGCGCCAGCAGCTCCGGACCGGGACAGGGCTCCAGGGGTTCACCCCTCCACTTT,CASSSGPGQGSRGSPLHF